Shown below are 25 T cell receptor beta chains from a single sample sequenced in a study of CD8+CD57+ T cells in acquired aplastic anemia. The use of genomic DNA as template underpinned the TCR beta VDJ and CDR3 profiling. TCRdb independently ran MiXCR on the reads; one entry per CDR3 protein. The sample holds around 68,000 distinct CDR3 sequences, almost 55% seen once. Sequencing used sorted CD4+, CD8+, or CD8+CD57+ T cells (not recorded which) from PBMCs. The receptors shown here come from a human donor in good health, serving as a control.

The chain recombines TRBV11-1 with TRBJ2-1, with 10 nucleotides matching TRBD2. Germline V gene lookup returns CDR1 SGHAT and CDR2 FQDESV (reference sequence). The CDR3 runs 16 residues. The V and J ends lost 5 bases and 10 bases, in that order; junction bases with no gene match: 14. CDR3 sequence reads: CASSGVAGGGSGEQFF. The CDR3 nucleotides are TGTGCCAGCAGCGGGGTAGCGGGAGGAGGATCGGGGGAGCAGTTCTTC.

CDR3 sequence reads: CASSGQDTEAFF. The DNA of the CDR3 is TGTGCCAGCAGCGGACAGGACACTGAAGCTTTCTTT. The rearrangement links TRBV2 to TRBJ1-1; 7 bases are shared with TRBD1. The CDR3 length is 12 residues. V dropped 6 bases and J dropped 3; count of bases not matched to a gene: 1. Germline values: CDR1 SNHLY, CDR2 FYNNEI.

This clonotype appeared many times. V and J are TRBV14 and TRBJ2-4; the D is unclear. The V and J ends lost 4 bases and 7 bases respectively, with 11 bases between them. This CDR3 is built from 13 residues. Germline V gene lookup returns CDR1 SGHDN and CDR2 FVKESK. The CDR3 bases are TGTGCCAGCAGCCTGTATTACGGGAACATTCAGTACTTC. Protein product: CASSLYYGNIQYF.

This chain links TRBV2 with TRBJ1-2; D not certain. The germline V gene encodes CDR1 SNHLY and CDR2 FYNNEI. V lost 5 bases to trimming and J lost 1 base, with 14 bases between them. The CDR3 is 15 residues long. This chain's CDR3 is CASSPNWVINYGYTF. CDR3 nucleotide sequence: TGTGCCAGCAGTCCCAACTGGGTAATTAACTATGGCTACACCTTC.

This clonotype showed up just once. The chain has TRBV7-6 and TRBJ2-7; 7 bases line up with TRBD1. Germline V gene sequence: CDR1 SGHVS, CDR2 FNYEAQ. This CDR3 contains 18 residues. V shed 4 bases and J 5 bases; nucleotides not matched to a gene: 20. CDR3 bases: TGTGCCAGCAGCTCAGAAGGTCCCGAAGGGGGCCAAACCGACGAGCAGTACTTC. Protein product: CASSSEGPEGGQTDEQYF.

This chain links TRBV28 with TRBJ1-1, with D possibly matching TRBD1 (6 bases). V lost 6 bases, J lost 6 bases, and 17 bases lay in between. The CDR3 sequence is 14 residues long. Looked up from germline, CDR1 is MDHEN and CDR2 is SYDVKM. The CDR3 spells CASRAQGGGAEAFF. The CDR3 coding sequence is TGTGCCAGCAGAGCTCAAGGGGGAGGGGCTGAAGCTTTCTTT.

Ten or more counts support this clonotype. V and J are TRBV7-2 and TRBJ2-1, with D tentatively TRBD2 (7 bases). The CDR3 loop spans 15 amino acids. The V and J ends lost 5 bases and 8 bases respectively, with 19 bases between them. The germline gives CDR1 SGHTA, CDR2 FQGNSA. CDR3 DNA: TGTGCCAGCAGCCCCCCCGGGGGGCGATCTTATGAGCAGTTCTTC. Translated, it gives CASSPPGGRSYEQFF.

V is TRBV7-6 and J is TRBJ1-5, with D hard to call. V lost 1 base and J 5 bases, leaving 6 bases between the germline ends. The CDR3 contains 13 residues. Germline lookup yields CDR1 SGHVS and CDR2 FNYEAQ. This chain's CDR3 is CASSLGQDQPQHF. In DNA, the CDR3 is TGTGCCAGCAGCTTAGGCCAGGATCAGCCCCAGCATTTT.

There are many counts of this clonotype. J is TRBJ1-1 and V is TRBV19; D may be TRBD1 (6 bases). V lost 5 bases and J 4 bases, leaving 17 bases between the germline ends. The V gene's germline CDR1 is LNHDA and CDR2 SQIVND (reference sequence). This CDR3 comprises 15 residues. CDR3 sequence reads: CASSGGYRVRTEAFF. DNA for the CDR3: TGTGCCAGTAGTGGGGGGTACAGGGTTCGCACTGAAGCTTTCTTT.

The chain has TRBV11-2 and TRBJ2-1, with D possibly matching TRBD1 (5 bases). Germline CDR1 is SGHAT and CDR2 is FQNNGV. Trimming cost V 2 bases and J 4 bases, with 18 bases left between them. The CDR3 totals 17 residues. The CDR3: CASSLFSGHGAYNEQFF. As DNA, the CDR3 is TGTGCCAGCAGCTTATTCTCTGGTCATGGGGCATACAATGAGCAGTTCTTC.

The chain has TRBV20-1 and TRBJ2-7; D might be TRBD1 (5 bases). CDR1 and CDR2 from the germline V gene are DFQATT and SNEGSKA (reference sequence). This CDR3 is built from 14 residues. V was trimmed by 6 bases and J by 5 bases, leaving 20 bases between them. For the CDR3, the DNA is TGCAGTGCAGCACAGTTTGGGGCGAAAGACGAGCAGTACTTC. This encodes CSAAQFGAKDEQYF.

The rearrangement joins TRBV4-2 to TRBJ2-3; 8 bases align to TRBD1. J was trimmed by 4 bases and V by 0 bases; bases with no gene match: 3. This CDR3 is built from 15 residues. CDR1 LGHNA and CDR2 YNFKEQ come from the germline V gene. CDR3 in DNA: TGTGCCAGCAGCCAAGATCCGGACAGGGCAGATACGCAGTATTTT. It yields the protein CASSQDPDRADTQYF.

The chain joins TRBV11-2 to TRBJ2-3; 11 positions agree with TRBD1. Germline V gene sequence: CDR1 SGHAT, CDR2 FQNNGV. Losses at the gene ends were 2 bases for V and 4 bases for J; bases not matched to a gene: 5. The CDR3 has 16 residues. The CDR3: CASSLNPGQGADTQYF. CDR3 DNA: TGTGCCAGCAGCTTAAATCCGGGACAGGGGGCAGATACGCAGTATTTT.

This clonotype appeared once. The chain is built from TRBV7-8 and TRBJ1-2; weak D call: TRBD1 (5 bases). V lost 5 bases to trimming and J lost 4 bases, with 14 bases between them. In germline, CDR1 is SGHVS, CDR2 FQNEAQ. The length of the CDR3 is 14 residues. CDR3 sequence reads: CASSRSQGTYGYTF. CDR3 nucleotide sequence: TGTGCCAGCAGCCGAAGCCAGGGTACCTATGGCTACACCTTC. Using reference TRBV7-8 and TRBJ1-2 for the parts outside the CDR3, the full variable domain is GAGVSQSPRYKVAKRGQDVALRCDPISGHVSLFWYQQALGQGPEFLTYFQNEAQLDKSGLPSDRFFAERPEGSVSTLKIQRTQQEDSAVYLCASSRSQGTYGYTFGSGTRLTVV.

In this sample, this clonotype is medium-sized. The J gene is TRBJ2-5, the V gene TRBV20-1, with TRBD2 matching over 8 bases. Per the germline V gene, CDR1 is DFQATT and CDR2 is SNEGSKA (reference sequence). J lost 7 bases, V lost 6 bases, and 19 bases had no gene match. The CDR3 totals 16 residues. The CDR3 sequence is CSAHPLSGSDLRTQYF. The DNA of the CDR3 is TGCAGTGCCCATCCTTTGAGCGGGAGCGACCTTCGGACCCAGTACTTC.

V is TRBV15 and J is TRBJ2-1, with D unresolved. CDR1 and CDR2 (germline): LNHNV, YYDKDF (reference sequence). V dropped 1 base and J dropped 9 bases, with 10 bases sitting between them. CDR3 length: 13 amino acids. CDR3 DNA sequence: TGTGCCACCAGCAGAGGGTTAAGAGGTGAGCAGTTCTTC. Its translation is CATSRGLRGEQFF.

The chain has TRBV24-1 and TRBJ1-1; TRBD1 matches at 7 bases. CDR3 size: 14 residues. The germline gives CDR1 KGHDR, CDR2 SFDVKD. V trimming: 11 bases; J trimming: 0 bases; junction bases outside the gene matches: 8. CDR3 sequence (DNA): TGTGCCATTCAAGAGACAGGGATGAACACTGAAGCTTTCTTT. Residues: CAIQETGMNTEAFF.

The rearrangement uses TRBV19 and TRBJ1-1; a weak D match, TRBD1 (5 bases). Between the trimmed V and J ends, which lost 7 bases and 8 bases, there was a span of 11 bases. Germline V gene lookup returns CDR1 LNHDA and CDR2 SQIVND (reference sequence). CDR3 size: 11 residues. The CDR3 DNA reads as TGTGCCAGTAACGTGGGGCTGGAAGCTTTCTTT. It translates to CASNVGLEAFF.

Remarks on this clonotype: A much bigger clone sits one base away, suggesting this may be a read error. The chain carries TRBV4-1 and TRBJ1-2, with 10 bases lining up with TRBD1. The germline CDR1 and CDR2 sequences are MGHRA and YSYEKL. Losses at the gene ends were 4 bases for V and 8 bases for J; bases not matched to a gene: 10. CDR3 length: 15 residues. CDR3 nucleotide sequence: TGCGCCAGCAGCCCAACGACAGGGGGCGTTCTGGGCTACACCTTC. This gives the protein CASSPTTGGVLGYTF.

The J gene is TRBJ1-6, the V gene TRBV7-6; D unresolved. The V and J ends lost 1 base and 8 bases respectively, with 6 bases between them. CDR1 and CDR2 from the germline V gene are SGHVS and FNYEAQ. This CDR3 region has 13 residues. CDR3 protein: CASSLGVDSPLHF. The CDR3 DNA reads as TGTGCCAGCAGCTTAGGTGTTGATTCACCCCTCCACTTT.

For this clonotype: Compared with germline, one end of the junction differs, possibly owing to a read error. The V call is TRBV5-1, the J call TRBJ1-3; possibly TRBD1 for D (5 bases). CDR1 is SGHRS, CDR2 YFSETQ, per germline. The CDR3 consists of 17 residues. The CDR3 sequence: CASSLDGERGSGNTVYF. CDR3 DNA: TGCGCCAGCAGCCTGGACGGGGAAAGGGGCTCTGGAAACACCGTATATTTT.

V usage is TRBV29-1 and J usage is TRBJ2-7; maybe TRBD1 (5 bases). Trimming pared 6 bases from V and 3 bases from J, leaving 15 bases between. Looked up from germline, CDR1 is SQVTM and CDR2 is ANQGSEA. This CDR3 spans 13 amino acids. In DNA, the CDR3 is TGCAGCGTCGACCAGGGTGGAAGCTACGAGCAGTACTTC. This sequence encodes CSVDQGGSYEQYF.

The rearrangement joins TRBV7-9 to TRBJ1-2; TRBD1 agrees at 9 bases. The CDR3 is made up of 14 amino acids. Trimming at V came to 4 bases and at J to 7 bases, leaving 7 bases not matched to a gene. Germline CDR1 reads SEHNR; CDR2 reads FQNEAQ (reference sequence). The CDR3 DNA sequence: TGTGCCAGCAGCTATCGGACAGGGGTGGGTGGCTACACCTTC. It encodes CASSYRTGVGGYTF. The full variable domain, its missing parts supplied by reference TRBV7-9 and TRBJ1-2, is DTGVSQNPRHKITKRGQNVTFRCDPISEHNRLYWYRQTLGQGPEFLTYFQNEAQLEKSRLLSDRFSAERPKGSFSTLEIQRTEQGDSAMYLCASSYRTGVGGYTFGSGTRLTVV.

This chain connects TRBV2 to TRBJ1-6; 7 bases fit TRBD1. The CDR3 runs to 13 residues. The trim removed 11 bases at V and 7 bases at J, leaving 8 bases unmatched. From germline, CDR1 is SNHLY and CDR2 FYNNEI. This CDR3 reads CAVRQGENSPLHF. As DNA, the CDR3 is TGTGCCGTCCGACAGGGTGAGAATTCACCCCTCCACTTT.

The table lists this clonotype with a count of one. The chain has TRBV19 and TRBJ1-5; the match to TRBD1 covers 8 bases. The CDR3 is 14 residues long. Germline V CDR1 and CDR2: LNHDA, SQIVND (reference sequence). Trimming cost V 4 bases and J 7 bases; bases outside gene matches: 6. The CDR3 DNA follows: TGTGCCAGTAGTAGAGACAGGGGATACCAGCCCCAGCATTTT. It yields the protein CASSRDRGYQPQHF.